These T cell receptor beta chains were read from a single sample in a study of shared clonotypes between healthy human individuals. Some clones are missing from TCRdb's copy, which holds only in-frame ones; the method was immunoSEQ multiplex PCR. This table holds 550,000 to 750,000 clones, 95% to 96% found once. Material: naive CD8+ T cells sorted from blood. These receptors came from a young woman in good health. The CDR3 runs from the conserved cysteine through the conserved F or W. The order of the fields is D gene, clone size, J gene, V gene, CDR3 protein, CDR3 DNA. The D gene is left open where the match is weak. Clone size, where shown, is once, few, many, or a class for clones that have expanded.

>NA|NA|TRBJ1-2|TRBV15
CATSDPRGVAYGYTF
TGTGCCACCAGCGACCCAAGGGGCGTCGCCTATGGCTACACCTTC
>TRBD2|NA|TRBJ2-3|TRBV28
CASSSRLAGADTQYF
TGTGCCAGCAGTTCTCGACTAGCGGGAGCCGATACGCAGTATTTT
>NA|NA|TRBJ2-7|TRBV18
CASSPKDGSTYEQYF
TGTGCCAGCTCACCTAAAGACGGGAGTACCTACGAGCAGTACTTC
>NA|NA|TRBJ2-1|TRBV4-2
CASSPILRDRAEQFF
TGTGCCAGCAGCCCTATACTAAGAGATCGGGCTGAGCAGTTCTTC
>TRBD1|NA|TRBJ2-7|TRBV5-6
CASSYGTGTYEQYF
TGTGCCAGCAGCTACGGGACAGGGACCTACGAGCAGTACTTC
>TRBD1|NA|TRBJ1-5|TRBV4-1
CASSQGRQGLQPQHF
TGCGCCAGCAGCCAAGGACGACAGGGGCTTCAGCCCCAGCATTTT
>NA|NA|TRBJ2-1|TRBV7-9
CASKDYGNEQFF
TGTGCCAGCAAGGACTATGGGAATGAGCAGTTCTTC
>NA|NA|TRBJ2-7|TRBV7-6
CASSLALPSTDGEQYF
TGTGCCAGCAGCTTAGCGCTTCCGAGCACAGACGGCGAGCAGTACTTC
>TRBD2|NA|TRBJ2-7|TRBV4-1
CASSQDPHGSGSEQYF
TGCGCCAGCAGCCAAGATCCCCATGGTAGCGGGAGCGAGCAGTACTTC
>NA|NA|TRBJ2-1|TRBV19
CASIIGDEQFF
TGTGCCAGCATTATTGGGGATGAGCAGTTCTTC
>TRBD2|NA|TRBJ2-7|TRBV2
CAGGRTYEQYF
TGTGCCGGCGGGAGAACCTACGAGCAGTACTTC
>NA|few|TRBJ2-7|TRBV19
CASSIGSSYEQYF
TGTGCCAGTAGTATCGGGTCCTCCTACGAGCAGTACTTC
>TRBD1|NA|TRBJ1-2|TRBV6-5
CASSFGTGGAYGYTF
TGTGCCAGCAGTTTCGGGACAGGGGGCGCCTATGGCTACACCTTC
>NA|NA|TRBJ1-5|TRBV6-5
CASSSGDSNQPQHF
TGTGCCAGCAGTTCAGGGGATAGCAATCAGCCCCAGCATTTT
>NA|NA|TRBJ2-1|TRBV27
CASSLDSYNEQFF
TGTGCCAGCAGTTTAGACAGTTACAATGAGCAGTTCTTC
>NA|NA|TRBJ1-2|TRBV27
CASRTDYGYTF
TGTGCCAGCAGAACAGACTATGGCTACACCTTC
>NA|NA|TRBJ1-2|TRBV30
CAWRSRNGYTF
TGTGCCTGGAGGTCAAGGAATGGCTACACCTTC
>NA|NA|TRBJ2-1|TRBV16
CASSHSVGNEQFF
TGTGCCAGCAGCCATTCAGTCGGCAATGAGCAGTTCTTC
>NA|NA|TRBJ2-1|TRBV7-2
CASSRGLYSYNEQFF
TGTGCCAGCAGCCGGGGTCTGTACTCCTACAATGAGCAGTTCTTC
>NA|NA|TRBJ1-6|TRBV7-9
CASSSAEVNSPLHF
TGTGCCAGCAGCTCGGCAGAAGTGAATTCACCCCTCCACTTT
>NA|NA|TRBJ2-3|TRBV5-6
CASSTSGPFSTDTQYF
TGTGCCAGCAGCACCTCAGGACCTTTTAGCACAGATACGCAGTATTTT
>TRBD2|NA|TRBJ2-2|TRBV15
CATSPPRPGLAGGYGELFF
TGTGCCACCAGCCCCCCTCGGCCGGGACTAGCGGGAGGTTACGGGGAGCTGTTTTTT
>NA|NA|TRBJ1-1|TRBV13
CASSLLGGLNTEAFF
TGTGCCAGCAGCTTACTTGGCGGATTGAACACTGAAGCTTTCTTT
>NA|NA|TRBJ2-1|TRBV7-8
CASSPRRVKDEQFF
TGTGCCAGCAGCCCCAGGCGGGTCAAGGATGAGCAGTTCTTC
>NA|NA|TRBJ2-7|TRBV7-9
CASSLDFTEQYF
TGTGCCAGCAGCTTAGACTTTACCGAGCAGTACTTC
>TRBD1|NA|TRBJ2-2|TRBV15
CATSRERGGIGGELFF
TGTGCCACCAGCAGAGAACGAGGGGGCATAGGCGGGGAGCTGTTTTTT
>TRBD1|NA|TRBJ1-1|TRBV28
CASSSWTGMNTEAFF
TGTGCCAGCAGTTCATGGACAGGAATGAACACTGAAGCTTTCTTT
>NA|once|TRBJ2-1|TRBV5-1
CASSLSSYNEQFF
TGCGCCAGCAGCTTGTCCTCCTACAATGAGCAGTTCTTC
>NA|once|TRBJ1-5|TRBV15
CATSRSETGLQPQHF
TGTGCCACCAGCAGATCCGAGACAGGTCTTCAGCCCCAGCATTTT
>NA|NA|TRBJ2-7|TRBV5-4
CASSLVGEAGYVRAYEQYF
TGTGCCAGCAGCTTGGTCGGGGAAGCCGGGTATGTTAGGGCCTACGAGCAGTACTTC
>NA|NA|TRBJ2-1|TRBV5-8
CASSLGAGLTYNEQFF
TGTGCCAGCAGCTTGGGGGCGGGACTCACCTACAATGAGCAGTTCTTC
>NA|NA|TRBJ2-6|TRBV11-2
CASSLGVSGANVLTF
TGTGCCAGCAGCTTGGGGGTCTCTGGGGCCAACGTCCTGACTTTC
>NA|once|TRBJ2-2|TRBV5-1
CASSVAAGGGTGELFF
TGCGCCAGCAGTGTGGCGGCCGGAGGTGGTACCGGGGAGCTGTTTTTT
>NA|NA|TRBJ2-2|TRBV2
CASRRLEANTGELFF
TGTGCCAGCAGACGCCTGGAGGCTAACACCGGGGAGCTGTTTTTT
>TRBD1|NA|TRBJ1-1|TRBV28
CASSRTRQGATEAFF
TGTGCCAGCAGCCGTACCCGACAGGGGGCCACTGAAGCTTTCTTT
>NA|NA|TRBJ2-7|TRBV28
CASSGIPGLSYEQYF
TGTGCCAGCAGTGGGATTCCAGGGCTCTCCTACGAGCAGTACTTC
>TRBD2|NA|TRBJ2-1|TRBV7-9
CASSRLTSGSGNEQFF
TGTGCCAGCAGCAGACTGACTAGCGGGAGCGGTAATGAGCAGTTCTTC
>TRBD2|NA|TRBJ2-1|TRBV5-1
CASIDGREKRNEQFF
TGCGCCAGCATCGATGGGCGGGAGAAGCGCAATGAGCAGTTCTTC
>TRBD2|NA|TRBJ2-1|TRBV27
CASSLSQGLAGVGEQFF
TGTGCCAGCAGTTTATCACAGGGACTAGCGGGAGTAGGTGAGCAGTTCTTC
>NA|NA|TRBJ2-7|TRBV11-2
CASSLGGLSYEQYF
TGTGCCAGCAGCTTAGGTGGCTTGTCCTACGAGCAGTACTTC
>NA|few|TRBJ1-5|TRBV2
CASSDGGSNQPQHF
TGTGCCAGCAGTGACGGGGGAAGCAATCAGCCCCAGCATTTT
>TRBD1|once|TRBJ2-7|TRBV7-9
CASSLGGTGSSYEQYF
TGTGCCAGCAGCTTGGGTGGGACAGGGAGCTCCTACGAGCAGTACTTC
>NA|NA|TRBJ1-2|TRBV4-1
CASSQDWATNYGYTF
TGCGCCAGCAGCCAAGATTGGGCCACTAACTATGGCTACACCTTC
>NA|once|TRBJ2-1|TRBV5-5
CASRGTASSYNEQFF
TGTGCCAGCAGGGGGACGGCCAGCTCCTACAATGAGCAGTTCTTC
>NA|NA|TRBJ2-7|TRBV25-1
CASRTASYEQYF
TGTGCCAGCAGGACAGCCTCCTACGAGCAGTACTTC
>NA|NA|TRBJ1-3|TRBV6-5
CASSVGMRGNTIYF
TGTGCCAGCAGCGTAGGGATGAGGGGAAACACCATATATTTT
>NA|NA|TRBJ2-6|TRBV5-8
CASSYSPLGSGANVLTF
TGTGCCAGCAGCTACTCCCCCTTGGGGAGTGGGGCCAACGTCCTGACTTTC
>NA|NA|TRBJ2-1|TRBV28
CASSLPQRSSYNEQFF
TGTGCCAGCAGTTTACCTCAGAGGAGCTCCTACAATGAGCAGTTCTTC
>TRBD2|NA|TRBJ2-7|TRBV6-5
CASSSSGSPYEQYF
TGTGCCAGCAGTTCTAGCGGGAGCCCCTACGAGCAGTACTTC